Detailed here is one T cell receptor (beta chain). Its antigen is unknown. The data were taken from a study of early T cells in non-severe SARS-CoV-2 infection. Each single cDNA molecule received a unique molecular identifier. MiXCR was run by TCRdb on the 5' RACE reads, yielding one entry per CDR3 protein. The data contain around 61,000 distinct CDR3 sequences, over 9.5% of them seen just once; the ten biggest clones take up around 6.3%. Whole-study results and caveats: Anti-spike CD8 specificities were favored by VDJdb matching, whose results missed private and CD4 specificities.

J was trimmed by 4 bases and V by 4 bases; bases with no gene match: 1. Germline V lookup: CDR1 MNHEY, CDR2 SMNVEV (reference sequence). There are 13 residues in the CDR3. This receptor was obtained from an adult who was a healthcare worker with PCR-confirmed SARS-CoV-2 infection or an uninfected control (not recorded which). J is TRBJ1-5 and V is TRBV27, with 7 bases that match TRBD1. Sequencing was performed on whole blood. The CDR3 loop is CASSWDRNQPQHF. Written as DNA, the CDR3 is TGTGCCAGCAGTTGGGACAGAAATCAGCCCCAGCATTTT.